The rows below give T cell receptor beta chains drawn from one sample of a study of blood T cell repertoires in COVID-19. TCRdb's table, derived via immunoSEQ multiplex PCR, lists solely in-frame clones and lacks some. This table holds about 190,000 clones, under 90% found once. Sequencing was done on a sample of peripheral blood. The receptor set was obtained from a middle-aged man with acute or convalescent COVID-19. Both conserved end residues are part of each CDR3. D genes are given only for firm matches. Clone size is shown for a subset of rows, as once, few, many or a class of expanded clone.

TGTGCCAGCAGTGAAAGGGGATATGGCTACACCTTC	CASSERGYGYTF	TRBV2	TRBJ1-2	.	few
TGTGCCTGGACCCCGGGACAGGGGGGCGCCGGTAATAAGCAGTATTTT	CAWTPGQGGAGNKQYF	TRBV30	TRBJ2-3	TRBD1	.
TGCGCCAGCAGCCCCGGGACAGGGGAACAGCCCCAGCATTTT	CASSPGTGEQPQHF	TRBV5-1	TRBJ1-5	TRBD1	.
TGTGCCAGCAGCGCTGGGGGGGTCAATTCACCCCTCCACTTT	CASSAGGVNSPLHF	TRBV9	TRBJ1-6	.	few
TGTGCCAGCAGTTTCGGGAGTGTGACTAACTATGGCTACACCTTC	CASSFGSVTNYGYTF	TRBV6-5	TRBJ1-2	.	.
TGTGCCAGCAGCGTAGGGGGACAGAACACCGGGGAGCTGTTTTTT	CASSVGGQNTGELFF	TRBV9	TRBJ2-2	.	.
TGCGCCAGCAGCCGACCCCGGGACAGGGGTCAGCCCCAGCATTTT	CASSRPRDRGQPQHF	TRBV4-1	TRBJ1-5	TRBD1	.
TGCGCCAGCAGCTGGGTACGGACAGGGGGCGCGGGCACCGGGGAGCTGTTTTTT	CASSWVRTGGAGTGELFF	TRBV5-1	TRBJ2-2	TRBD1	.
TGTGCCAGCAGGGAGACTAGCGGGTCTGAGCAGTTCTTC	CASRETSGSEQFF	TRBV12-3/TRBV12-4	TRBJ2-1	TRBD2	.
TGCAGTGCTAGTAGTACAGGGTGGGACCGGGGCTACACCTTC	CSASSTGWDRGYTF	TRBV20-1	TRBJ1-2	.	.
TGTGCCAGCAGCCAATCTCTCGGGGGAGGGACCTACAATGAGCAGTTCTTC	CASSQSLGGGTYNEQFF	TRBV14	TRBJ2-1	TRBD2	.
TGTGCCAGCAGTTACGCGCTGGGCCAACACAGGGGAAGCCAGCCCCAGCATTTT	CASSYALGQHRGSQPQHF	TRBV6-7	TRBJ1-5	TRBD1	.
TGTGCCAGCTCACCGATGACAGCGCAAGAGACCCAGTACTTC	CASSPMTAQETQYF	TRBV18	TRBJ2-5	.	.
TGTGCCAGCAGGTGGGATCGGGGGGGAATGGAGACCCAGTACTTC	CASRWDRGGMETQYF	TRBV2	TRBJ2-5	TRBD2	.
TGTGCCAGCAACAGGGTTAATGAAAAACTGTTTTTT	CASNRVNEKLFF	TRBV5-8	TRBJ1-4	.	.
TGCGCCAGCAGCCCGTACGACAGGAGCACAGATACGCAGTATTTT	CASSPYDRSTDTQYF	TRBV4-1	TRBJ2-3	.	.
TGTGCCAGCAGTACCAGGTGGGAGGGCGAAAAACTGTTTTTT	CASSTRWEGEKLFF	TRBV6-5	TRBJ1-4	.	.
TGTGCCAGCAGCCAATTCAACAGGGGCGCGAACACTGAAGCTTTCTTT	CASSQFNRGANTEAFF	TRBV4-2	TRBJ1-1	TRBD1	.
TGTGCCAGCAAGCGGGGACAGGGAAAAGGCTGGGAGCTGTTTTTT	CASKRGQGKGWELFF	TRBV27	TRBJ2-2	TRBD1	.
TGTGCCACCTCGGGACAACGGGCTCAGCCCCAGCATTTT	CATSGQRAQPQHF	TRBV24-1	TRBJ1-5	.	once
TGCGCCAGCAGCTTGGTCCCCCCTACAGGAACCCAAGAGACCCAGTACTTC	CASSLVPPTGTQETQYF	TRBV5-1	TRBJ2-5	.	.
TGTGCCAGCAGTCAGGGGACCGTTAACTATGGCTACACCTTC	CASSQGTVNYGYTF	TRBV28	TRBJ1-2	.	.
TGTGCCACCCCCGTGGAGGGGGCGGAGACCCAGTACTTC	CATPVEGAETQYF	TRBV6-5	TRBJ2-5	.	.
TGTGCCAGCAGCGTAGGGGGGGGACTGTCCTACAATGAGCAGTTCTTC	CASSVGGGLSYNEQFF	TRBV9	TRBJ2-1	TRBD2	.
TGTGCCAGCAGTTTTTCACCCCCTACAGAATCTGGGGCCAACGTCCTGACTTTC	CASSFSPPTESGANVLTF	TRBV27	TRBJ2-6	.	.
TGTGCCAGCAGTTTATACCAGGGGCTAATGAACACTGAAGCTTTCTTT	CASSLYQGLMNTEAFF	TRBV27	TRBJ1-1	.	.
TGTGCCAGCAGCCAAGCTAGCGGGGGGGCAAGAGATACGCAGTATTTT	CASSQASGGARDTQYF	TRBV4-2	TRBJ2-3	TRBD2	.
TGTGCCAGCTCACCACGGGGACTAGAGACCCAGTACTTC	CASSPRGLETQYF	TRBV18	TRBJ2-5	.	.
TGTGCCAGCACCAAACAGGGGGCTGGGGCCAACGTCCTGACTTTC	CASTKQGAGANVLTF	TRBV28	TRBJ2-6	TRBD1	once
TGTGCCAGCAGCTTAGATGAGGTGGTAATGGTTCTTGGCTACACCTTC	CASSLDEVVMVLGYTF	TRBV7-8	TRBJ1-2	.	.
TGCGCCAGTGGTTTGGGACAGGGGTCCTACGAGCAGTACTTC	CASGLGQGSYEQYF	TRBV5-1	TRBJ2-7	TRBD1	.
TGTGCCAGCAGTATCCCCTGGGACAGGGAAGCTTTCTTT	CASSIPWDREAFF	TRBV11-2	TRBJ1-1	TRBD1	.
TGTGCCAGCAGTTATGGGGGGACCTCCTACGAGCAGTACTTC	CASSYGGTSYEQYF	TRBV6-6	TRBJ2-7	.	.
TGTGCCAGCAGCCTCCTACTGAACACCGGGGAGCTGTTTTTT	CASSLLLNTGELFF	TRBV7-9	TRBJ2-2	.	.
TGTGCCACCAGCAGAGACTACACTGAAGCTTTCTTT	CATSRDYTEAFF	TRBV15	TRBJ1-1	.	.
TGCGCCAGCAGTATAGCCCAGAGCTCCTACGAGCAGTACTTC	CASSIAQSSYEQYF	TRBV10-2	TRBJ2-7	.	.
TGTGCCAGCAGCCGGGGGCGGGGGTTTTATGAGCAGTTCTTC	CASSRGRGFYEQFF	TRBV11-2	TRBJ2-1	.	.
TGTGCCAGTCGGAGGCCAGGGAACACTGAAGCTTTCTTT	CASRRPGNTEAFF	TRBV19	TRBJ1-1	.	.
TGTGCCAGCAGCTTGGGGAACAGGGGGCTCGGCACTGAAGCTTTCTTT	CASSLGNRGLGTEAFF	TRBV5-8	TRBJ1-1	TRBD1	.
TGTGCCAGTGATCAAGGGGGCTCTGAGACCCAGTACTTC	CASDQGGSETQYF	TRBV19	TRBJ2-5	TRBD1	.
TGTGCCAGCAGCTCCCCCTTAGCGGCAGATACGCAGTATTTT	CASSSPLAADTQYF	TRBV28	TRBJ2-3	.	.
TGTGCCAGCAGCGGGGGGACAGACCCTAATGAAAAACTGTTTTTT	CASSGGTDPNEKLFF	TRBV7-9	TRBJ1-4	TRBD1	.
TGTGCCTGGAGTGCTAGCGGGGGGGCCATCAATGAGCAGTTCTTC	CAWSASGGAINEQFF	TRBV30	TRBJ2-1	TRBD2	.
TGTGCCAGCAGTTTATCCGGGGGAAAGCCCCAGCATTTT	CASSLSGGKPQHF	TRBV27	TRBJ1-5	.	.
TGTGCCAGCAGTTTGAGTTACGGGACAGGAGAGACCCAGTACTTC	CASSLSYGTGETQYF	TRBV27	TRBJ2-5	TRBD1	.
TGTGCCTGGAGTGTGCGGTCCTTCAATCAGCCCCAGCATTTT	CAWSVRSFNQPQHF	TRBV30	TRBJ1-5	.	once
TGTGCCAGCAGCGGACTAGCGGGGACCCTCACAGATACGCAGTATTTT	CASSGLAGTLTDTQYF	TRBV28	TRBJ2-3	TRBD2	.
TGTGCCAGCAGTCCCCTACAGGGATACGAGCAGTACTTC	CASSPLQGYEQYF	TRBV12-3/TRBV12-4	TRBJ2-7	.	.
TGTGCCAGCAGTTACGACTGGCAGGGTGCTTTCTTT	CASSYDWQGAFF	TRBV6-2/TRBV6-3	TRBJ1-1	.	.
TGTGCCAGCAGCCAAGAATCCAGGGCCGGGAAACTGTTTTTT	CASSQESRAGKLFF	TRBV4-2	TRBJ1-4	.	.
TGTGCCAGCAGCAGCAGGGGCCCCTTTATTAGCAATCAGCCCCAGCATTTT	CASSSRGPFISNQPQHF	TRBV5-6	TRBJ1-5	.	once
TGTGCCAGCAGTTACCACGGACAGGGCAGCTATGGCTACACCTTC	CASSYHGQGSYGYTF	TRBV6-5	TRBJ1-2	TRBD1	.
TGTGCCAGCAGTCCAACAGGACAGGGGTATCAGCCCCAGCATTTT	CASSPTGQGYQPQHF	TRBV6-5	TRBJ1-5	TRBD1	.
TGTGCCAGTAGCCGACAGGGATGGGAGGAGACCCAGTACTTC	CASSRQGWEETQYF	TRBV19	TRBJ2-5	TRBD1	.
TGTGCCAGTAGTACTACAGGTACCCGGGCCAACGTCCTGACTTTC	CASSTTGTRANVLTF	TRBV19	TRBJ2-6	.	.
TGTGCCAGCATCCGGGACAGTGCCACAGATACGCAGTATTTT	CASIRDSATDTQYF	TRBV7-8	TRBJ2-3	TRBD1	.
TGTGCTAGCAGTAGAAGACTGGCTGACCAAGAGACCCAGTACTTC	CASSRRLADQETQYF	TRBV7-7	TRBJ2-5	.	once
TGTGCCAGCAGCGTAGAGGGGCAGGGTCGCACTGAAGCTTTCTTT	CASSVEGQGRTEAFF	TRBV9	TRBJ1-1	.	.
TGTGCCAGCAGTTTAGCGGGGGATTACAATGAGCAGTTCTTC	CASSLAGDYNEQFF	TRBV6-5	TRBJ2-1	TRBD2	.